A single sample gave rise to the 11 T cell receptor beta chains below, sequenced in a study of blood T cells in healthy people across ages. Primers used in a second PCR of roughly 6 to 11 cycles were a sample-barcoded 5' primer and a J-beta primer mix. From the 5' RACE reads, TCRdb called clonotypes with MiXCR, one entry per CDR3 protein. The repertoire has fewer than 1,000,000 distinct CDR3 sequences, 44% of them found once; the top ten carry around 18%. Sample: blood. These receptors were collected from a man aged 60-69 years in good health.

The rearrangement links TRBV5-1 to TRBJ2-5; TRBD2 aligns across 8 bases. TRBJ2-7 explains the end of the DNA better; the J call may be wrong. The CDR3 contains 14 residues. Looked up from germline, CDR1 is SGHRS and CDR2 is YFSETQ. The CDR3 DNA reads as TGCGCCAGCAGCCCGGGAGGGAAATCCAACGAGCAGTACTTC. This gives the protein CASSPGGKSNEQYF.

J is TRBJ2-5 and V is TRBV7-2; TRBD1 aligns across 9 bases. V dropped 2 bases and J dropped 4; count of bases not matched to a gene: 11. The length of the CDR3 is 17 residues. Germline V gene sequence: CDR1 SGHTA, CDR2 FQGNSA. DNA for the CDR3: TGTGCCAGCAGCTTACAATTGGGACAGGGATTGCGAGAGACCCAGTACTTC. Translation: CASSLQLGQGLRETQYF.

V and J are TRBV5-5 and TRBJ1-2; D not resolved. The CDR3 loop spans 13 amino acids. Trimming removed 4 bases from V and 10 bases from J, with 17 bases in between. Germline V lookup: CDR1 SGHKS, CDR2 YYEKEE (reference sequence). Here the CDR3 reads CASSLERKSDYTF. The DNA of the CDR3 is TGTGCCAGCAGCCTTGAAAGGAAATCCGACTACACCTTC.

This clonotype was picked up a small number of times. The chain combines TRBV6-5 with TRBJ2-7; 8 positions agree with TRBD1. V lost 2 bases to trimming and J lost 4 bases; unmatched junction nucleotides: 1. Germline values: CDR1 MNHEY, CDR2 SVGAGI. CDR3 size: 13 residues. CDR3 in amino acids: CASSYRQGYEQYF. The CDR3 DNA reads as TGTGCCAGCAGTTACCGACAGGGGTACGAGCAGTACTTC.

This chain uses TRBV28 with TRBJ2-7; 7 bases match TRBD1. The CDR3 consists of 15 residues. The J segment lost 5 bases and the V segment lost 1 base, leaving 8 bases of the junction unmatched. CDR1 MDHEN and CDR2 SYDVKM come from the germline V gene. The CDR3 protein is CASSLFKGGIHEQYF. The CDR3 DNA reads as TGTGCCAGCAGTTTATTTAAAGGGGGCATACACGAGCAGTACTTC.

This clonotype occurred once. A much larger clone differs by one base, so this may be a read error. This chain's CDR3 is CACSLEYRKQFF. CDR3 in DNA: TGTGCCTGCAGCTTAGAGTACAGAAAGCAGTTCTTC. V gene TRBV7-2 combines with J gene TRBJ2-1, with unresolved D. CDR1 is SGHTA, CDR2 FQGNSA, per germline. This CDR3 is 12 amino acids long.

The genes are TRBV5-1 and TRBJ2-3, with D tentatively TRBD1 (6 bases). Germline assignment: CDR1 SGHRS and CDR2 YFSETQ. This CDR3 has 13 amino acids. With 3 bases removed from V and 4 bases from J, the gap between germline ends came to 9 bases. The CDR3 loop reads CASSWGHADTQYF. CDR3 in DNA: TGCGCCAGCAGCTGGGGACACGCAGATACGCAGTATTTT.

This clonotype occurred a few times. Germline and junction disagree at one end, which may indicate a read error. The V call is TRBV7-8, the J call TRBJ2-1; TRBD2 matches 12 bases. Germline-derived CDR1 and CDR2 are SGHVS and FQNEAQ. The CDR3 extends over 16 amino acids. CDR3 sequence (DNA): TGTGCCAGCTTCTTCGCTAGCGGGGGGGCTAGTAATGAGCTGTTCTTC. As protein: CASFFASGGASNELFF.

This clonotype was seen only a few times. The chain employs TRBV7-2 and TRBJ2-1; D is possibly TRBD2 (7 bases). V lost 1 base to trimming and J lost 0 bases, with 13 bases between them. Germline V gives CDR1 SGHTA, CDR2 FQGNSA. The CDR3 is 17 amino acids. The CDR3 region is CASSLGGGTSSYNEQFF. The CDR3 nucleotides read TGTGCCAGCAGCTTAGGGGGGGGCACATCCTCCTACAATGAGCAGTTCTTC.

The CDR3 sequence: CASSMSTFGNQPQHF. The DNA of the CDR3 is TGTGCCAGCAGCATGTCGACCTTCGGCAATCAGCCCCAGCATTTT. The V and J genes are TRBV6-2 or TRBV6-3 and TRBJ1-5; the D is unclear. This CDR3 is 15 amino acids long. Trimming stripped 6 bases from V and 2 bases from J, with 14 bases between. Germline loops: CDR1 MNHEY, CDR2 SVGEGT.

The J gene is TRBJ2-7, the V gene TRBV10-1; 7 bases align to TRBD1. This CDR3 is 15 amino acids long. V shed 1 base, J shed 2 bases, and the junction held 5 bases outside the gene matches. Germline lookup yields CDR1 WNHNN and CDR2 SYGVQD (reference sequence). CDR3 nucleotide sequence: TGCGCCAGCAGTGAGTATGACAGGGTGCCCTACGAGCAGTACTTC. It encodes CASSEYDRVPYEQYF.